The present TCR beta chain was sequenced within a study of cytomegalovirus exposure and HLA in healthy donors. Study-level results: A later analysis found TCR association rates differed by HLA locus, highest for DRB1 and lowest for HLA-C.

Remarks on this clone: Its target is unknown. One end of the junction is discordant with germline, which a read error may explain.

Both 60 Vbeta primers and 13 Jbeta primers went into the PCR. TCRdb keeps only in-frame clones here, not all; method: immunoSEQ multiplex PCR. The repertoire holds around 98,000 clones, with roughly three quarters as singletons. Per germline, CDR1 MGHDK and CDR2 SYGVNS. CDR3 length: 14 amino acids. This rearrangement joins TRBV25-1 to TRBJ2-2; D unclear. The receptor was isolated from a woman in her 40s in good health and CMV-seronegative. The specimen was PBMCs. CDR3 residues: CASGEGFLVGELFF. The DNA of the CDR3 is TGTGCCAGCGGTGAAGGGTTCCTAGTTGGGGAGCTGTTTTTT.